This T cell receptor (beta chain) comes out of a study of cytomegalovirus exposure and HLA in healthy donors (dated by TCRdb to the late 2010s). The study in broad terms: An earlier analysis of approximately 590 of the donors reported 250 to 300 Gb of sequence data and around 120 million unique TCR beta sequences from some 180 million T cells. Roughly 310 gigabases of sequencing data and tens of millions of unique TCR sequences were included in an early release covering roughly 700 HLA-typed donors. Among the roughly 410 genotyped donors, more than 70% belonged to the genetic ancestry cluster associated with self-reported Caucasian donors. The study was designed to test whether signatures of past pathogen exposure could be identified by cataloging public T cell receptors. The T cell repertoires of 666 subjects were profiled by immunosequencing and related to cytomegalovirus serostatus. In addition to the first cohort of several hundred subjects, a separate validation cohort of about 120 different subjects was used. The study combined high-throughput TCR immunosequencing, statistical association of individual TCRs with disease status, and machine learning to predict cytomegalovirus infection status. A later analysis re-analyzed previously published TCR beta repertoires from several hundred donors and added high-resolution HLA genotyping to study TCR occurrence patterns. Rather than using new phenotypic data, the later analysis identified candidate immune exposures from TCR beta sequences and from how often those sequences occurred across donors. An earlier analysis of approximately 500 of the donors applied high-throughput TCR beta sequencing to assess whether each TCR beta V gene segment acted as functional or pseudogenic. Alongside the repertoire data, information on donor age, sex, ethnicity and CMV serostatus was compiled. A later genetic analysis used genome-wide SNP genotypes for about 65% of the roughly 670 donors, treating that subset as a discovery cohort. Every discovery cohort repertoire had been produced on one sequencing platform. HLA typing included class I and class II loci at four-digit resolution. The number of donors typed differed by locus, with 629-630 for A, B, C, DRB1 and DQB1, roughly 520 for DQA1, about 610 for DPA1, and approximately 470 for DPB1. Because of strong linkage in the cohort, five DR-DQ haplotypes were treated as single units for association and clustering. Among about 410 genotyped donors of the cohort, an average of around 240,000 unique TCR beta nucleotide sequences was sequenced per donor, of which about 19% were non-productive.

The library was built by means of the immunoSEQ multiplex PCR assay. The multiplex PCR relied on a mix of 60 forward primers for TCR Vbeta segments and 13 reverse primers for TCR Jbeta segments. The CDR3 region of rearranged TCR beta genes was amplified from genomic DNA by a multiplex PCR assay. The Illumina HiSeq System was used to sequence the amplified TCR beta libraries as 87-base-pair reads. The study's own analysis went as follows. In a later analysis, tens of millions of unique TCR beta chains were counted across the roughly 700 repertoires, and about 10 million of these chains were shared by at least two donors. Raw reads were error-corrected and collapsed into unique sequences with a nearest-neighbor algorithm that merged closely related sequences to remove PCR and sequencing errors. V, D and J gene segments were assigned by aligning CDR3 sequences to IMGT reference sequences. For a sequence to be retained, a match of at least six nucleotides was required to both a V gene segment and a J gene segment. A rearrangement was called productive if the CDR3 had no stop codons and remained in frame with V and J, and every other rearrangement was called non-productive. CDR3 was defined according to IMGT convention as the region running from the second conserved V-encoded cysteine to the conserved J-encoded phenylalanine. The earlier analysis of about 570 of the donors excluded any sequence lacking an unambiguous match to a single V gene segment. An earlier analysis of about 600 of the donors called V segments functional above 56.7% productive rearrangements and segregating when the between-donor standard deviation exceeded 5%. A statistical classification framework was developed to diagnose cytomegalovirus status using the catalog of TCR beta chain sequences. In a later analysis, V and J genes were assigned by comparing TCR nucleotide sequences against IMGT/GENE-DB human TR gene sequences. Using the TCRdist pipeline, a later analysis assigned CDR3 sequences along with most-parsimonious VDJ recombination scenarios. In a later analysis, each TCR beta chain was defined by its CDR3 amino acid sequence together with its V-gene family, and reads without a unique V-gene family were excluded. To address suspected cross-contamination and a sequencing artifact, a later analysis removed 550 to 750 highly shared, low-generation-probability nucleotide sequences. A later analysis calculated a clonal expansion index for each public chain from normalized within-repertoire ranks of inferred template counts. In a later analysis, generation probabilities were computed with a VDJ recombination model fitted to out-of-frame rearrangements, and the resulting probabilities were checked against IGoR. In a later analysis, hypergeometric tests were used to score TCR-TCR, TCR-HLA and TCR-CMV co-occurrence, with a repertoire-size bias correction applied to TCR pairs. False discovery rates were estimated in a later analysis by permuting HLA or CMV assignments 20 times. In a later analysis, co-occurring TCRs were grouped using DBSCAN, with TCRdist sequence similarity added in when clustering inside HLA-allele-positive subsets. Repertoires with fewer than 30,000 or more than 120,000 public chains, plus five repertoires with anomalous nucleotide sharing, were excluded from co-occurrence clustering. TCRdb provides this immuneACCESS table in a form limited to in-frame rearrangements. Some clones are lacking; in checked studies, under half of them reflect an unresolved V gene, and why the rest are absent is not known. That table supplies the V and J calls and clone size; D and trimming were determined from the DNA. The sample table shows approximately 76,000 clones, and around 72% are seen once. 15% to 20% of the sample comes from the top ten.

Points on this clone: What antigen it recognizes has not been identified. Within one base of it there is no much larger clone, and no base qualities were kept.

Findings and caveats that apply to the study as a whole: Correlated functional status among segregating V segments might be attributable to linkage disequilibrium, but an unknown experimental factor could not be ruled out. Because counts were too low, about 17 rarely observed V segments, including chromosome 9 orphons, were excluded from the earlier analysis of 587 of the donors. A later analysis reported that several top co-occurrence clusters appeared linked to parvovirus B19, influenza, CMV and Epstein-Barr virus. In a later analysis, HLA-associated TCR beta chains showed more clonal expansion and lower generation probabilities than non-associated chains that were equally common. A further reported finding was that TCR beta sequences accurately predicted the HLA-A and HLA-B alleles for most subjects in the first cohort. A later analysis found that TCR association rates varied across HLA loci, with DRB1 alleles showing the most associated TCRs and HLA-C alleles the fewest. CMV serostatus was the only immune exposure information available for the cohort. The study gave a list of over 150 TCR beta chains associated with cytomegalovirus. The presence/absence analyses assumed that sequencing depth was roughly uniform across donors, and that assumption may not be true. Only TCR beta chains were sequenced in this cohort, and the absence of alpha or paired-chain data limited detectable features. A cluster of highly shared sequence variants was judged likely to represent a technical artifact of the sequencing pipeline. Because HLA typing was missing for some donors at each locus, association tests included only the typed subset. In vitro tests confirmed that a few of the cytomegalovirus-associated TCR beta chains recognize cytomegalovirus antigens. Across donors, most TCR sequences were observed very rarely, whereas some public TCRs were present in many individuals. Some IMGT-functional V segments, including TRBV6-2 and TRBV6-3, could not be distinguished by the 87-base-pair reads and were therefore excluded. Specific HLA alleles were associated with 15,000 to 20,000 TCR beta sequences at a false discovery rate of 0.05 in a later analysis. According to a later analysis, most CMV-associated TCR beta chains appeared to be HLA-restricted, and the HLA associations seemed to be driven largely by CMV exposure. Broadly in line with IMGT annotations, most TCR beta V segments showed up in productive rearrangements about 87% or about 30% of the time in an earlier analysis of some 590 of the donors. It was suggested by the authors that the approach could potentially be generalized to other disease states and immunological phenotypes. Strong co-occurrence of HLA alleles, especially DR and DQ, made assigning TCR associations to individual alleles difficult. In a later genetic analysis, a missense DCLRE1C variant was associated with V-gene and J-gene trimming of TCR beta chains, and the association was replicated in an independent cohort. Cytomegalovirus status was reported to be diagnosed by the classifier with high specificity and sensitivity in both the original and validation cohorts. Compared with the approximately 720-donor mean, donors in an Asian-associated ancestry cluster had fewer N-insertions in productive TCRs, according to a later genetic analysis.

CDR1 and CDR2 were assigned from the germline V gene (reference sequence) as LNHNV and YYDKDF. V is pruned by 3 bases and J by 2 bases, leaving 7 bases of the junction without a gene match. From the cysteine up to the phenylalanine, the CDR3 has a length of 16 residues. Only the CDR3 DNA stays, 48 bases, in frame from base 1. In total, fewer than 750 healthy bone marrow donors made up the cohort. At the time of sampling, all cohort members were nominally healthy, though unrecorded immune exposures were likely present. The donor was CMV seropositive and belonged to the group of 250 to 300 seropositive cohort members. Each donor provided a peripheral blood sample, and peripheral blood mononuclear cells were used for TCR beta sequencing. Genomic DNA was extracted from the blood cell samples with the Qiagen DNeasy Blood Extraction Kit.

The source is a woman in her thirties or forties in good health and CMV-seropositive. The specimen sequenced was PBMCs. The chain couples TRBV15 to TRBJ1-5, and TRBD1 matches 7 of the central bases. The DNA is TGTGCCACCAGCAGTAACAGGGGTCCGGGCAATCAGCCCCAGCATTTT. This yields the protein CATSSNRGPGNQPQHF.